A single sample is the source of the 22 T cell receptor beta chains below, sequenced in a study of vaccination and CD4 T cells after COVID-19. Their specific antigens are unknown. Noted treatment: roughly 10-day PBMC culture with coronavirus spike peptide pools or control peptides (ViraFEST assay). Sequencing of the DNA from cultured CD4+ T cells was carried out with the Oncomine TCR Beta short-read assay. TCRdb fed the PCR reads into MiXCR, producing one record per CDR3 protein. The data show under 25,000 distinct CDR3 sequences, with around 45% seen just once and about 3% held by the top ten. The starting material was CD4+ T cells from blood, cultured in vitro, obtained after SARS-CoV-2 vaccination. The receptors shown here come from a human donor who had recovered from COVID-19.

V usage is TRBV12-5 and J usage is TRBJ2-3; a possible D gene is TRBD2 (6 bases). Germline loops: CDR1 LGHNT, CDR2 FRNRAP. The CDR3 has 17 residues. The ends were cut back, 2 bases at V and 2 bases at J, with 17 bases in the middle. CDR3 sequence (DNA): TGTGCTAGTGGTTTGACGATAGCGGCCCATACCACAGATACGCAGTATTTT. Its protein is CASGLTIAAHTTDTQYF.

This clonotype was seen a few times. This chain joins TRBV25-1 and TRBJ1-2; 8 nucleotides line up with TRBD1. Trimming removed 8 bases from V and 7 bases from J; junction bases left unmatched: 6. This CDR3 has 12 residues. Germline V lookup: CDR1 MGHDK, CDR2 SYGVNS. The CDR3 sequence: CASCGQGGGYTF. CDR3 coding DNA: TGTGCCAGCTGTGGACAGGGTGGTGGCTACACCTTC.

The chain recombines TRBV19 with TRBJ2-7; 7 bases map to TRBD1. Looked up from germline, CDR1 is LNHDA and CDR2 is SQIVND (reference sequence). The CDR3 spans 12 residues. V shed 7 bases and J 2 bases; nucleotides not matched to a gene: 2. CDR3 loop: CASMGQTYEQYF. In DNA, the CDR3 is TGTGCCAGTATGGGACAGACCTACGAGCAGTACTTC.

CDR3 DNA: TGTGCCAGCAAGGGGGGGGGTAAGACCCAGTACTTC. As protein: CASKGGGKTQYF. The genes are TRBV6-2 or TRBV6-3 and TRBJ2-5, with D perhaps TRBD2 (7 bases). Germline loops: CDR1 MNHEY, CDR2 SVGEGT. The CDR3 runs 12 residues. Trimming removed 7 bases at V and 6 bases at J, with 12 bases between.

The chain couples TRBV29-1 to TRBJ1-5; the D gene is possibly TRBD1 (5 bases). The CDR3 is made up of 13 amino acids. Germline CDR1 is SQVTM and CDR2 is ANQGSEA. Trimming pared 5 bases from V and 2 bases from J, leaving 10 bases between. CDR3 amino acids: CSVRDGGNQPQHF. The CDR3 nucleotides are TGCAGCGTTCGGGACGGAGGCAATCAGCCCCAGCATTTT.

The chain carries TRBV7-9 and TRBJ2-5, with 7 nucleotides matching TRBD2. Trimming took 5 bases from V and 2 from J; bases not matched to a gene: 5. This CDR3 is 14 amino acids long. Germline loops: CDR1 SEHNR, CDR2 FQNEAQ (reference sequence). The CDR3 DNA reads TGTGCCAGCAGCCAAGCGGGGATGCAAGAGACCCAGTACTTC. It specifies CASSQAGMQETQYF.

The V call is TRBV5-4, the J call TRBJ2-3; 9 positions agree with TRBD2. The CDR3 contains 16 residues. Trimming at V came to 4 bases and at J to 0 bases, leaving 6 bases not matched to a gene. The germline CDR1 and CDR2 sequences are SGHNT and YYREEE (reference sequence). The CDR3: CASSLASGISTDTQYF. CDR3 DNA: TGTGCCAGCAGCCTTGCTAGCGGGATAAGCACAGATACGCAGTATTTT.

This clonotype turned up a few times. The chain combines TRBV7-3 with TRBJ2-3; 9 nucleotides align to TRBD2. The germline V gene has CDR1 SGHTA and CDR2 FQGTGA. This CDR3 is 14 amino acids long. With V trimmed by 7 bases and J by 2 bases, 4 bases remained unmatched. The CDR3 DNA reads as TGTGCCAGCATACCTAGCGGGAACACAGATACGCAGTATTTT. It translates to CASIPSGNTDTQYF. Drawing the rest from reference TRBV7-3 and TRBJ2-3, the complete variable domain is GAGVSQTPSNKVTEKGKYVELRCDPISGHTALYWYRQSLGQGPEFLIYFQGTGAADDSGLPNDRFFAVRPEGSVSTLKIQRTERGDSAVYLCASIPSGNTDTQYFGPGTRLTVL.

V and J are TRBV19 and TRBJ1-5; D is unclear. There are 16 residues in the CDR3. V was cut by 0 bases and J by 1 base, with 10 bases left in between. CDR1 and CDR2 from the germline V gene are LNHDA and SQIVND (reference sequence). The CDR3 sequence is CASSIDAQRSNQPQHF. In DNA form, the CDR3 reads TGTGCCAGTAGTATAGATGCACAGCGAAGCAATCAGCCCCAGCATTTT.

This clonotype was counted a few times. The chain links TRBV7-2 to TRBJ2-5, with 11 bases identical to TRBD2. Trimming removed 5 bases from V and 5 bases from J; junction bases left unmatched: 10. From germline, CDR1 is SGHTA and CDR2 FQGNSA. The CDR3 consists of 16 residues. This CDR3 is CASSQLAGAVEETQYF. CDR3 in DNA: TGTGCCAGCAGCCAACTAGCGGGGGCGGTCGAGGAGACCCAGTACTTC.

DNA for the CDR3: TGCAGCGTTAAAGGGGAGGCTGAAGCTTTCTTT. It translates to CSVKGEAEAFF. This rearrangement joins TRBV29-1 to TRBJ1-1; D may be TRBD1 (5 bases). This CDR3 spans 11 amino acids. V lost 5 bases and J 6 bases, leaving 10 bases between the germline ends. Germline CDR1 reads SQVTM; CDR2 reads ANQGSEA. Based on the CDR3 plus reference TRBV29-1 and TRBJ1-1, the full variable domain is SAVISQKPSRDICQRGTSLTIQCQVDSQVTMMFWYRQQPGQSLTLIATANQGSEATYESGFVIDKFPISRPNLTFSTLTVSNMSPEDSSIYLCSVKGEAEAFFGQGTRLTVV.

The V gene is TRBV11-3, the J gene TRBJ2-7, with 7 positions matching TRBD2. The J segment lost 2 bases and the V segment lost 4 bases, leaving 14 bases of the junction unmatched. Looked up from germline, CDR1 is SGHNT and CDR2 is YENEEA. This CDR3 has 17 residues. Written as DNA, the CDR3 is TGTGCCAGCAGCTCGGGGCGGGAGCAAACCTTTACCTACGAGCAGTACTTC. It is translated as CASSSGREQTFTYEQYF.

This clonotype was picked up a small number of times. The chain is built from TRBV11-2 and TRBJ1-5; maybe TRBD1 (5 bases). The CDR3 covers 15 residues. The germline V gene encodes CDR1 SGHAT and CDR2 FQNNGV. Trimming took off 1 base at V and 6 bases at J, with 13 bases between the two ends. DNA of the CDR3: TGTGCCAGCAGCTTAGTTGCAGGGCAGAGTCAGCCCCAGCATTTT. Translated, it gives CASSLVAGQSQPQHF.

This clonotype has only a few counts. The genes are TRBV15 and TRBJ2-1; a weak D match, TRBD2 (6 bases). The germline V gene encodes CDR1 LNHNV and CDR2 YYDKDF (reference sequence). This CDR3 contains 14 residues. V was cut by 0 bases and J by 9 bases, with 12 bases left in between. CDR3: CATSRDAGLGEQFF. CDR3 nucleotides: TGTGCCACCAGCAGAGATGCGGGGTTAGGTGAGCAGTTCTTC.

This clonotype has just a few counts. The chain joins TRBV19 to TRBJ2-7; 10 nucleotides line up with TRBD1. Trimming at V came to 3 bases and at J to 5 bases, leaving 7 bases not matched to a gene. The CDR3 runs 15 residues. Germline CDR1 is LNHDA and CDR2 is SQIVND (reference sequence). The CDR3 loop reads CASSMGWTGGDEQYF. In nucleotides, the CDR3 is TGTGCCAGTAGTATGGGCTGGACAGGGGGAGACGAGCAGTACTTC.

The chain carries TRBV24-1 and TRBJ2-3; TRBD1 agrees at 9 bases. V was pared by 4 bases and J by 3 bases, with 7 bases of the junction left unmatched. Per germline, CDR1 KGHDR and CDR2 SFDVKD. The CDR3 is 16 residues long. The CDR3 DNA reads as TGTGCCACCAGTGACACGGACAGGGGTACAACAGATACGCAGTATTTT. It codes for CATSDTDRGTTDTQYF.

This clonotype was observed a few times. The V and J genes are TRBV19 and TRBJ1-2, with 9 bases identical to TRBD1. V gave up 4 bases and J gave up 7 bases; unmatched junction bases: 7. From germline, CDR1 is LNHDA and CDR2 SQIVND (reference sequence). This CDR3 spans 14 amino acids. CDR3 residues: CASSTLQGAGGYTF. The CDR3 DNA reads TGTGCCAGTAGTACCCTACAGGGGGCAGGTGGCTACACCTTC.

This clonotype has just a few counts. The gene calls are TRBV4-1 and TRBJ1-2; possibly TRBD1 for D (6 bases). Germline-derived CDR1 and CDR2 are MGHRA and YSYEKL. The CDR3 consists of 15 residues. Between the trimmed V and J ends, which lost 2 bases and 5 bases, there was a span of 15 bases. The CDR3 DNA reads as TGCGCCAGCAGCCAACCCGGGACACGGGTATATGGCTACACCTTC. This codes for CASSQPGTRVYGYTF.

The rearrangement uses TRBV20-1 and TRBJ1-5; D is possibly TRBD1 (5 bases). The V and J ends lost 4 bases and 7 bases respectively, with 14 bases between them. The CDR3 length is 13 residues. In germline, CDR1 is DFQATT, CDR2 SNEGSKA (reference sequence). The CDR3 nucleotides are TGCAGTGCTAAGCGCAGGGAGGGCCAGCCCCAGCATTTT. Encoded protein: CSAKRREGQPQHF.

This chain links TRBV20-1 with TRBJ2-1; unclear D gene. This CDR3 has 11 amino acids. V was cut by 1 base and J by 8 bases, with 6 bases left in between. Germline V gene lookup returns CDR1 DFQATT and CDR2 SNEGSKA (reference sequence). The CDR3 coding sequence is TGCAGTGCTAGAGCGACCCATGAGCAGTTCTTC. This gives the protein CSARATHEQFF.

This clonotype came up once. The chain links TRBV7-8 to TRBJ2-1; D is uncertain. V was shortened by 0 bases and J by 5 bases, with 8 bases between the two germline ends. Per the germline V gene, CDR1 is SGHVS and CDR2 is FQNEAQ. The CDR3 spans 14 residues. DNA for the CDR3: TGTGCCAGCAGCTTAGCGCTTCAGAACAATGAGCAGTTCTTC. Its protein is CASSLALQNNEQFF.

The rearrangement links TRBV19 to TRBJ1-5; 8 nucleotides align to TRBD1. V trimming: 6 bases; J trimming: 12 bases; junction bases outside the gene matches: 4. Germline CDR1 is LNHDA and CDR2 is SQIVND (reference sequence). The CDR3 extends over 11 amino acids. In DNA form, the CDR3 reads TGTGCCAGTAGGGGAGGACAGGGCCAGCATTTT. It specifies CASRGGQGQHF.